This TCR beta chain was sequenced for a study of shared clonotypes between healthy human individuals. Whole-study context: The study enrolled a couple of women and a few men aged 18 to 49.

Terminally differentiated effector memory CD45RA+ cells were left out of the naive CD8 fraction, which was CD45RO-negative and positively selected for CCR7. Execution of the assay was at deep level. Replicate PCRs for sorted subsets used about 200 ng DNA; this equaled 25,000 to 35,000 T cell genomes. Some clones are missing from TCRdb's copy, which holds only in-frame ones; the method was immunoSEQ multiplex PCR. In the table there are roughly 2.1 million clones, about 93% of which are singletons. This CDR3 is built from 14 residues. CDR1 and CDR2 (germline): MDHEN, SYDVKM. The V gene lost 2 bases and the J gene lost 5 bases, with 13 bases spanning the gap.

V usage is TRBV28 and J usage is TRBJ2-7, with D unresolved. Specimen: naive CD8+ T cells from PBMCs. The TCR comes from a man between 18 and 35 years old in good health. Some clones in this sample may be carry-over from other donors' samples. The CDR3 here is CASSLGQVDDEQYF. The CDR3 coding sequence is TGTGCCAGCAGTTTAGGGCAGGTTGACGACGAGCAGTACTTC.